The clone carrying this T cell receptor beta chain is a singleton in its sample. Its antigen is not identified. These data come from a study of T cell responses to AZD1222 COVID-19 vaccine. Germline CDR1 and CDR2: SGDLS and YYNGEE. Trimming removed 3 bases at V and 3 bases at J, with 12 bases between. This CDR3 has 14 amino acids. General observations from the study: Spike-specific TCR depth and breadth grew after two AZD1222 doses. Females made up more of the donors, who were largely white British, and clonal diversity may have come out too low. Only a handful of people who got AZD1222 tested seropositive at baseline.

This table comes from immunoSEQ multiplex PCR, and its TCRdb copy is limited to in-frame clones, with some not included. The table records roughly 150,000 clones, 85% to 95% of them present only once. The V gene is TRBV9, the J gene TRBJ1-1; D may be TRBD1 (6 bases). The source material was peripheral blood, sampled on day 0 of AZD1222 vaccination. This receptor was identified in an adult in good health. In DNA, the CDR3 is TGTGCCAGCAGCGAGTGGGGGGCGGACACTGAAGCTTTCTTT. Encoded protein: CASSEWGADTEAFF.